This record concerns one T cell receptor (beta chain) sequence. Trimming pared 1 base from V and 3 bases from J, leaving 9 bases between. Germline CDR1 reads SGHDN; CDR2 reads FVKESK. This CDR3 region has 15 residues. Clones were read by immunoSEQ multiplex PCR, and TCRdb kept only the in-frame ones, dropping some. Of 250,000 or so clones in the sample, roughly 86% are singletons; the top ten hold roughly 2%. These data belong to a study of blood T cell repertoires in COVID-19. Either two negative PCRs, clearance, or symptom resolution qualified Cohort 3 donors as recovered. The TCR was taken from a woman aged 50 to 60 who had recovered from COVID-19. Sequencing was performed on PBMCs or T cells enriched from blood (not recorded which). V gene TRBV14 combines with J gene TRBJ1-4, with D possibly being TRBD1 (6 bases). This chain's CDR3 is CASSQVRGSNEKLFF. The DNA of the CDR3 is TGTGCCAGCAGCCAAGTCAGGGGATCTAATGAAAAACTGTTTTTT.